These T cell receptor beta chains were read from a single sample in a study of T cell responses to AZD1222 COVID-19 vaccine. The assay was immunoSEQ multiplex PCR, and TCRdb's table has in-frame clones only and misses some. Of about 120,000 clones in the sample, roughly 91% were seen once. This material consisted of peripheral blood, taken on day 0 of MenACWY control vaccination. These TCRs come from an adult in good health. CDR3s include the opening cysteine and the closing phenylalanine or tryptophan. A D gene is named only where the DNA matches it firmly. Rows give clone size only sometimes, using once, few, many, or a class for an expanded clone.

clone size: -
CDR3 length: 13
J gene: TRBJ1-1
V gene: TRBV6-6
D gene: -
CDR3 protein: CASTLREGTEAFF
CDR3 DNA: TGTGCCAGCACCCTACGGGAGGGGACTGAAGCTTTCTTT

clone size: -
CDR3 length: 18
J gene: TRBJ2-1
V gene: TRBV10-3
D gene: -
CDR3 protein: CAISEGPLSASAYNEQFF
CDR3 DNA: TGTGCCATCAGTGAAGGTCCCCTGAGCGCTTCCGCGTACAATGAGCAGTTCTTC

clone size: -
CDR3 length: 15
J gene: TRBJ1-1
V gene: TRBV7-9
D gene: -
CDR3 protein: CASSSSPTGNTEAFF
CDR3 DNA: TGTGCCAGCAGCTCCTCCCCGACAGGAAACACTGAAGCTTTCTTT

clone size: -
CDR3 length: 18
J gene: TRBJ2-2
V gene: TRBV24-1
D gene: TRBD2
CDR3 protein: CATSDFLPGLGHTGELFF
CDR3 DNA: TGTGCCACCAGTGATTTCCTTCCGGGACTAGGGCACACCGGGGAGCTGTTTTTT

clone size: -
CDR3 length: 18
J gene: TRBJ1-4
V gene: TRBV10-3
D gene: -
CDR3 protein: CAISESWVPEATNEKLFF
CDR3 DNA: TGTGCCATCAGTGAGTCCTGGGTCCCGGAGGCTACTAATGAAAAACTGTTTTTT

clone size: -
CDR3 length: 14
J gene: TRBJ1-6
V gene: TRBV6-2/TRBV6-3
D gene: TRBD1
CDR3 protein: CASSYPGQDDALHF
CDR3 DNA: TGTGCCAGCAGTTACCCGGGACAGGATGATGCTCTCCACTTT

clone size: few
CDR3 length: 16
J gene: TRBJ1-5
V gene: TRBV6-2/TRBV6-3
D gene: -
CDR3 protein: CASSYELRVGDQPQHF
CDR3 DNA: TGTGCCAGCAGTTACGAGTTACGGGTCGGGGATCAGCCCCAGCATTTT

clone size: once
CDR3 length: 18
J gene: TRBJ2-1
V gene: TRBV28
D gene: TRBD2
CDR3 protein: CASSLAGLAGGTWNEQFF
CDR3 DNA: TGTGCCAGCAGTTTAGCTGGACTAGCGGGGGGGACTTGGAATGAGCAGTTCTTC

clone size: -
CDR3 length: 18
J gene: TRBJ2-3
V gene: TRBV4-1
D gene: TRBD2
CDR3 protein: CASSQDRGGAGTADTQYF
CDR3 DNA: TGCGCCAGCAGCCAAGATAGGGGAGGGGCAGGGACGGCAGATACGCAGTATTTT

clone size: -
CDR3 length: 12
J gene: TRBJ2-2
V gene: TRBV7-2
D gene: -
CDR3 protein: CASKRSTGELFF
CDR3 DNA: TGTGCCAGCAAGCGGAGTACCGGGGAGCTGTTTTTT

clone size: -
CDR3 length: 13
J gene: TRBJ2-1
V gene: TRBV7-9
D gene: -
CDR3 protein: CASSPGQYNEQFF
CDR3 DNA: TGTGCCAGCAGCCCTGGACAGTACAATGAGCAGTTCTTC

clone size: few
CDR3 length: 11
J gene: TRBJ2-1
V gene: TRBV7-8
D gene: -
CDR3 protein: CASSSTTEQFF
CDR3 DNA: TGTGCCAGCAGCTCAACCACTGAGCAGTTCTTC

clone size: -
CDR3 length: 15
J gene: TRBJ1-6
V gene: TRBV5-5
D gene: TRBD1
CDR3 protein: CASSPNDRGDSPLHF
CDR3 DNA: TGTGCCAGCAGCCCTAATGACAGGGGAGATTCACCCCTCCACTTT

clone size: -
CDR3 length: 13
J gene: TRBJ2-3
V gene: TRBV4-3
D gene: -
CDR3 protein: CASSYLGSDTQYF
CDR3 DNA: TGCGCCAGCAGCTACCTAGGTTCAGATACGCAGTATTTT

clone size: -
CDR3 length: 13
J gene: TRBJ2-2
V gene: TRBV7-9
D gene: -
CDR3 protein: CASNGQRAGELFF
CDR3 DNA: TGTGCCAGCAACGGACAGAGAGCCGGGGAGCTGTTTTTT

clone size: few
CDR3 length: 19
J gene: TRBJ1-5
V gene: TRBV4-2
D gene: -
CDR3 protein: CASSQGLRWGQGGNQPQHF
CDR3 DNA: TGTGCCAGCAGCCAAGGATTGCGGTGGGGGCAAGGGGGCAATCAGCCCCAGCATTTT

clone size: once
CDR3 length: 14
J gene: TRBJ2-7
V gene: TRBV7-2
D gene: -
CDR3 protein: CASSLARLAYEQYF
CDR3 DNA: TGTGCCAGCAGCTTAGCCCGACTTGCCTACGAGCAGTACTTC

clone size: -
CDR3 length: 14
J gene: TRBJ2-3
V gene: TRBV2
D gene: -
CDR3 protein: CASTRAASTDTQYF
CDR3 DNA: TGTGCCAGCACACGAGCGGCTAGCACAGATACGCAGTATTTT

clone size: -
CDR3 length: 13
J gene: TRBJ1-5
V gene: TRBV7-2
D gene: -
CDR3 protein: CASSSTLYQPQHF
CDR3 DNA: TGTGCCAGCAGCTCGACATTATATCAGCCCCAGCATTTT

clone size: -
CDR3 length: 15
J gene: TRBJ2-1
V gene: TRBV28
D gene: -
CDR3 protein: CASSSPYNTYNEQFF
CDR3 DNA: TGTGCCAGCAGCAGCCCCTATAACACCTACAATGAGCAGTTCTTC

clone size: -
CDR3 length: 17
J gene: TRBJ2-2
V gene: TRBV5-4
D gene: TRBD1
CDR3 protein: CASSLGRGPRDTGELFF
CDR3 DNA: TGTGCCAGCAGCTTGGGCAGGGGGCCTCGCGACACCGGGGAGCTGTTTTTT

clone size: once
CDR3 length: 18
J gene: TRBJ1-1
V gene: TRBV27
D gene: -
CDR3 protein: CASSLSVPGATGNTEAFF
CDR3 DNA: TGTGCCAGCAGTTTATCGGTCCCCGGGGCGACGGGCAACACTGAAGCTTTCTTT

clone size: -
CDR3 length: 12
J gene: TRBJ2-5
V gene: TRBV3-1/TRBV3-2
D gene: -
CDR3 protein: CASRDDRETQYF
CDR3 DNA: TGTGCCAGCAGGGACGACAGGGAGACCCAGTACTTC

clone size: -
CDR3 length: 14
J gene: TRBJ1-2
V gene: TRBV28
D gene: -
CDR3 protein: CASSSSGGASGYTF
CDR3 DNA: TGTGCCAGCAGTTCCTCTGGGGGGGCGTCCGGCTACACCTTC